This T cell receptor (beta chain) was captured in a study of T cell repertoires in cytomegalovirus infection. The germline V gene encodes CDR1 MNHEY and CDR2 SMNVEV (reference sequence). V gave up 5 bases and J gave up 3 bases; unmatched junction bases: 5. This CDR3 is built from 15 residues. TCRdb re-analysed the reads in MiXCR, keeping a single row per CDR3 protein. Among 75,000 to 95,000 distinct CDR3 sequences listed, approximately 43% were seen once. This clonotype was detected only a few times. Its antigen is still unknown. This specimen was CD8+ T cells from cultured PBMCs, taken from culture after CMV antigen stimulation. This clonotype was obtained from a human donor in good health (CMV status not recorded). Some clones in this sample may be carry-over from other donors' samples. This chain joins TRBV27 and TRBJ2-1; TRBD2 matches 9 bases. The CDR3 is CASSAPSGIYNEQFF. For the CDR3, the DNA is TGTGCCAGCAGTGCCCCTAGCGGGATCTACAATGAGCAGTTCTTC.